The clone carrying this T cell receptor beta chain was detected a few times. Germline lookup yields CDR1 MNHEY and CDR2 SMNVEV (reference sequence). The CDR3 extends over 15 amino acids. V was shortened by 5 bases and J by 5 bases, with 17 bases between the two germline ends. Using immunoSEQ multiplex PCR, the repertoire was profiled, and TCRdb retains in-frame clones only, with some absent. There are approximately 130,000 clones in the sample; over 65% occur only once, and under 4% lies in the top ten. The sample belongs to a study of blood T cell repertoires in COVID-19. The sequencing input was peripheral blood. This clonotype was obtained from a man in his 60s with acute or convalescent COVID-19. The chain recombines TRBV27 with TRBJ2-3; weak D call: TRBD2 (7 bases). Here the CDR3 reads CASSGLAEGGDTQYF. The DNA for the CDR3 is TGTGCCAGCAGTGGCCTAGCGGAAGGGGGAGATACGCAGTATTTT.